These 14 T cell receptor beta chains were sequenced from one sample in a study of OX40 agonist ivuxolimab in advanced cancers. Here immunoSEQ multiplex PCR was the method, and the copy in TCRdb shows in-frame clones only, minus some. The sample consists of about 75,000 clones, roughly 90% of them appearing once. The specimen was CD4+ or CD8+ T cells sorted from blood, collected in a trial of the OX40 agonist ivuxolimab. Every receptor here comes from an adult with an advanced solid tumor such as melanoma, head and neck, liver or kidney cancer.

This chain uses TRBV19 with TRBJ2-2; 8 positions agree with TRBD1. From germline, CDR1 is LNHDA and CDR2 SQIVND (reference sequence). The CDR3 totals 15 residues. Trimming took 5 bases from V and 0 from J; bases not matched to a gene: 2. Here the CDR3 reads CASSLRGPNTGELFF. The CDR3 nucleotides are TGTGCCAGTAGTCTCAGGGGGCCGAACACCGGGGAGCTGTTTTTT. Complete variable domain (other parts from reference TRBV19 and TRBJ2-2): DGGITQSPKYLFRKEGQNVTLSCEQNLNHDAMYWYRQDPGQGLRLIYYSQIVNDFQKGDIAEGYSVSREKKESFPLTVTSAQKNPTAFYLCASSLRGPNTGELFFGEGSRLTVL.

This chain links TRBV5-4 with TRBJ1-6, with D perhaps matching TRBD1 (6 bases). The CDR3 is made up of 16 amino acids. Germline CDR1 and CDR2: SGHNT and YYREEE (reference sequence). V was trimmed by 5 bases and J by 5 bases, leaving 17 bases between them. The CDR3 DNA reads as TGTGCCAGCAGACCCGGGACATATCAACATAATTCACCCCTCCACTTT. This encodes CASRPGTYQHNSPLHF. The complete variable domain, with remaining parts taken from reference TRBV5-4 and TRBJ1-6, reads ETGVTQSPTHLIKTRGQQVTLRCSSQSGHNTVSWYQQALGQGPQFIFQYYREEENGRGNFPPRFSGLQFPNYSSELNVNALELDDSALYLCASRPGTYQHNSPLHFGNGTRLTVT.

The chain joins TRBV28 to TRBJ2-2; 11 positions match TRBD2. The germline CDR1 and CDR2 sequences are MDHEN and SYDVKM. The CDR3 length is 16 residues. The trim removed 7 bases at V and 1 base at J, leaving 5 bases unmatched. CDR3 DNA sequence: TGTGCCAGCACGAATAGCGGGGGGGTGAACACCGGGGAGCTGTTTTTT. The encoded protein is CASTNSGGVNTGELFF.

The CDR3 DNA is TGCGCCAGCAGCCAAACGACGGTCTCTGGAAACACCATATATTTT. As protein: CASSQTTVSGNTIYF. The chain recombines TRBV4-3 with TRBJ1-3; no definite D call. V was cut by 2 bases and J by 0 bases, with 8 bases left in between. The CDR3 spans 15 residues. Germline assignment: CDR1 LGHNA and CDR2 YSLEER.

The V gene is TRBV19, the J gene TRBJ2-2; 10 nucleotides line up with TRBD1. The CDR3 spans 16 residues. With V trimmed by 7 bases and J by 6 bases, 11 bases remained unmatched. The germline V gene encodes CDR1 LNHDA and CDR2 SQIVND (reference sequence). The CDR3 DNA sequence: TGTGCCAGTACCCTGAGGGACAGGGGAATCGCCGGGGAGCTGTTTTTT. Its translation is CASTLRDRGIAGELFF.

The CDR3 loop is CASSLRETQYF. Here the CDR3 DNA reads TGTGCCAGCAGCTTACGCGAGACCCAGTACTTC. V usage is TRBV11-2 and J usage is TRBJ2-5; D is undetermined. V was shortened by 2 bases and J by 5 bases, with 3 bases between the two germline ends. Germline lookup yields CDR1 SGHAT and CDR2 FQNNGV. CDR3 length: 11 residues.

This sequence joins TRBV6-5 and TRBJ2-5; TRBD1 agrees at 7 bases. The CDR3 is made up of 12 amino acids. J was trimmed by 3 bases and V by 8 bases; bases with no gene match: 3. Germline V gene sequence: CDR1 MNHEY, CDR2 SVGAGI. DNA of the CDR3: TGTGCCAGCCACAGGGGAGAAGAGACCCAGTACTTC. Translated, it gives CASHRGEETQYF.

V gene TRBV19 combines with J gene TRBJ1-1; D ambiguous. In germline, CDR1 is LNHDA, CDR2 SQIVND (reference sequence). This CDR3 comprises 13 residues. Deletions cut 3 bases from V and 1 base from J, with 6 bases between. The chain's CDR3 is CASSILTNTEAFF. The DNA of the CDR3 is TGTGCCAGTAGTATTCTCACGAACACTGAAGCTTTCTTT. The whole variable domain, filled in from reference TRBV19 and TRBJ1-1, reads DGGITQSPKYLFRKEGQNVTLSCEQNLNHDAMYWYRQDPGQGLRLIYYSQIVNDFQKGDIAEGYSVSREKKESFPLTVTSAQKNPTAFYLCASSILTNTEAFFGQGTRLTVV.

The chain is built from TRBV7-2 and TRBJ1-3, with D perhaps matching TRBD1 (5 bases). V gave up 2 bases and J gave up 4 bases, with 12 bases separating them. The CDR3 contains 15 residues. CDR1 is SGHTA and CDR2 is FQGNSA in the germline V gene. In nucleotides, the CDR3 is TGTGCCAGCAGCTTATGGGCAGGGACCGGAAACACCATATATTTT. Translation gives CASSLWAGTGNTIYF.

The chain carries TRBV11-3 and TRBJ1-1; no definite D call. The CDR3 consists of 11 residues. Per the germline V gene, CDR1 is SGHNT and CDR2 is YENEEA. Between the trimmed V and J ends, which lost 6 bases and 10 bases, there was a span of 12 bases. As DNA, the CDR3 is TGTGCCAGCAGTTCAGACTGGGGAGCTTTCTTT. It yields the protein CASSSDWGAFF.

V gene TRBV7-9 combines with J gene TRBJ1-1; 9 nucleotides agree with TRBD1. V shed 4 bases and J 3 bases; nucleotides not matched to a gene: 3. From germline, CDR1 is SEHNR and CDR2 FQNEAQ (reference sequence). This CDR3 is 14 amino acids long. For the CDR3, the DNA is TGTGCCAGCAGCTACAGGGGGCTAGACACTGAAGCTTTCTTT. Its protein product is CASSYRGLDTEAFF.

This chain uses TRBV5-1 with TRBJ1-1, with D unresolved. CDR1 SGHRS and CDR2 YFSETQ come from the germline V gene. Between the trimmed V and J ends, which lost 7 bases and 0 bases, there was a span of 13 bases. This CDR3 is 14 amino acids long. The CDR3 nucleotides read TGCGCCAGCTCGATTTCACCAGTGAACACTGAAGCTTTCTTT. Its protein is CASSISPVNTEAFF.

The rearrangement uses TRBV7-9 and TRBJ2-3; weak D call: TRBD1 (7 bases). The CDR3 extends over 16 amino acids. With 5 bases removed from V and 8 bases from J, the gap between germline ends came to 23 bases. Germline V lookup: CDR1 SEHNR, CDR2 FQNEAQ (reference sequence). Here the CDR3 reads CASSPDRVPGGGTQYF. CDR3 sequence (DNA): TGTGCCAGCAGCCCCGACAGGGTCCCTGGGGGAGGTACGCAGTATTTT. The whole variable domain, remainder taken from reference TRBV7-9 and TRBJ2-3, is DTGVSQNPRHKITKRGQNVTFRCDPISEHNRLYWYRQTLGQGPEFLTYFQNEAQLEKSRLLSDRFSAERPKGSFSTLEIQRTEQGDSAMYLCASSPDRVPGGGTQYFGPGTRLTVL.

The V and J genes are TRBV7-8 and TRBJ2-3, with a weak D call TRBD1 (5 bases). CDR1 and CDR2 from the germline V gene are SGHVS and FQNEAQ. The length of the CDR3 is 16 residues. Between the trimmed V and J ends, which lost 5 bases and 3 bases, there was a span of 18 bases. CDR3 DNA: TGTGCCAGCAGCCGCCCTCGGTACAGGTTGACAGATACGCAGTATTTT. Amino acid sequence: CASSRPRYRLTDTQYF.